Following are 27 T cell receptor beta chains from one sample sequenced in a study of control samples from healthy donors and cancer patients. The protocol was immunoSEQ multiplex PCR, while the TCRdb copy is restricted to in-frame clones and leaves out a portion. The sample holds 100,000 to 150,000 clones, roughly 89% seen once. The source material was blood. These receptors all come from a young man in good health.

The chain uses TRBV19 and TRBJ2-7, with unresolved D. This CDR3 has 13 residues. Per germline, CDR1 LNHDA and CDR2 SQIVND (reference sequence). Trimming removed 4 bases at V and 3 bases at J, with 10 bases between. DNA of the CDR3: TGTGCCAGTAGTAGGGCAGATTACTACGAGCAGTACTTC. This sequence encodes CASSRADYYEQYF.

This chain links TRBV3-1 (or the pseudogene TRBV3-2) with TRBJ2-5; no clear D gene. Germline CDR1 is LGHDT and CDR2 is YNNKEL (reference sequence). This CDR3 contains 15 residues. V was shortened by 2 bases and J by 3 bases, with 13 bases between the two germline ends. In DNA, the CDR3 is TGTGCCAGCAGCCAACGCGCCTACAGAGAAGAGACCCAGTACTTC. Amino acids: CASSQRAYREETQYF.

The chain has TRBV10-1 and TRBJ2-3; possibly TRBD2 for D (6 bases). Between the trimmed V and J ends, which lost 4 bases and 4 bases, there was a span of 15 bases. This CDR3 is 15 amino acids long. The germline V gene has CDR1 WNHNN and CDR2 SYGVQD (reference sequence). CDR3 nucleotide sequence: TGCGCCAGCAGTGCCCGGGGAGGCGTTGCAGATACGCAGTATTTT. It codes for CASSARGGVADTQYF.

The V and J genes are TRBV27 and TRBJ2-7, with a weak D call TRBD2 (5 bases). The CDR3 spans 16 residues. V lost 6 bases and J lost 6, with 24 bases in between. Per germline, CDR1 MNHEY and CDR2 SMNVEV (reference sequence). The CDR3 DNA sequence: TGTGCCAGCAGACCCCTCCTGAGGGCCGCAACCCCCGAGCAGTACTTC. It codes for CASRPLLRAATPEQYF.

The chain employs TRBV11-2 and TRBJ1-4, with D perhaps matching TRBD1 (6 bases). Between the trimmed V and J ends, which lost 7 bases and 3 bases, there was a span of 12 bases. The germline V gene has CDR1 SGHAT and CDR2 FQNNGV. The CDR3 length is 14 residues. The CDR3 is CASTSQGPNEKLFF. CDR3 nucleotide sequence: TGTGCCAGCACCTCACAGGGACCTAATGAAAAACTGTTTTTT.

This clone was counted only a few times. This chain joins TRBV6-5 and TRBJ1-3; 7 nucleotides line up with TRBD1. Unmatched junction bases numbered 9, after V lost 6 bases and J lost 4 bases. The CDR3 runs to 15 residues. The germline gives CDR1 MNHEY, CDR2 SVGAGI. The CDR3 nucleotides are TGTGCCAGCAGCCGGGACAGCCACCTCGGAAACACCATATATTTT. This encodes CASSRDSHLGNTIYF.

The chain combines TRBV27 with TRBJ2-7; possibly TRBD1 for D (7 bases). The ends were cut back, 6 bases at V and 7 bases at J, with 19 bases in the middle. This CDR3 is built from 14 residues. CDR1 MNHEY and CDR2 SMNVEV come from the germline V gene (reference sequence). CDR3 in amino acids: CASSRSGGGLEQYF. In DNA, the CDR3 is TGTGCCAGCAGCCGCTCAGGAGGGGGCCTGGAGCAGTACTTC.

The rearrangement uses TRBV29-1 and TRBJ2-7; 7 bases are a match to TRBD1. Losses at the gene ends were 7 bases for V and 2 bases for J; bases not matched to a gene: 14. CDR1 and CDR2 (germline): SQVTM, ANQGSEA. This CDR3 spans 15 amino acids. CDR3 bases: TGCAGCGCAATGGGACCAAGGGGACAGACCTACGAGCAGTACTTC. Translation gives CSAMGPRGQTYEQYF.

The chain has TRBV6-2 or TRBV6-3 and TRBJ1-2; unclear D gene. Trimming took 0 bases from V and 6 from J, leaving 14 bases between them. Germline V gene sequence: CDR1 MNHEY, CDR2 SVGEGT. The CDR3 length is 15 residues. The CDR3 is CASSYSMSIGNGYTF. The CDR3 coding sequence is TGTGCCAGCAGTTACTCGATGTCTATCGGTAATGGCTACACCTTC.

This sequence joins TRBV3-1 (or the pseudogene TRBV3-2) and TRBJ1-1; D is undetermined. This CDR3 contains 14 residues. Trimming stripped 0 bases from V and 1 base from J, with 6 bases between. Germline CDR1 is LGHDT and CDR2 is YNNKEL (reference sequence). This CDR3 reads CASSQDQANTEAFF. CDR3 bases: TGTGCCAGCAGCCAAGATCAGGCGAACACTGAAGCTTTCTTT.

V is TRBV7-9 and J is TRBJ2-5; 8 bases fit TRBD2. Looked up from germline, CDR1 is SEHNR and CDR2 is FQNEAQ (reference sequence). The ends lost 0 bases at V and 1 base at J; junction bases unmatched: 4. This CDR3 is 16 amino acids long. The CDR3 nucleotides read TGTGCCAGCAGCTTAGCGGGGCGGGGGGTCCAAGAGACCCAGTACTTC. Encoded protein: CASSLAGRGVQETQYF.

The rearrangement uses TRBV7-2 and TRBJ2-3, with 7 bases fitting TRBD1. With V trimmed by 0 bases and J by 4 bases, 7 bases remained unmatched. Germline CDR1 is SGHTA and CDR2 is FQGNSA. The CDR3 runs to 16 residues. This CDR3 reads CASSLASTGRADTQYF. The DNA for the CDR3 is TGTGCCAGCAGCTTAGCGTCGACAGGGCGCGCAGATACGCAGTATTTT.

The rearrangement uses TRBV13 and TRBJ2-7; D remains unclear. V was clipped by 0 bases and J by 4 bases, with 10 bases between them. The CDR3 has 14 amino acids. Per the germline V gene, CDR1 is PRHDT and CDR2 is FYEKMQ (reference sequence). CDR3 residues: CASSLGRVGYEQYF. CDR3 nucleotide sequence: TGTGCCAGCAGCTTAGGCCGCGTGGGATACGAGCAGTACTTC. Variable domain in full (rest from reference TRBV13 and TRBJ2-7): AAGVIQSPRHLIKEKRETATLKCYPIPRHDTVYWYQQGPGQDPQFLISFYEKMQSDKGSIPDRFSAQQFSDYHSELNMSSLELGDSALYFCASSLGRVGYEQYFGPGTRLTVT.

The chain has TRBV6-6 and TRBJ1-2; D might be TRBD1 (6 bases). The germline gives CDR1 MNHNY, CDR2 SVGAGI (reference sequence). CDR3 size: 14 residues. The V end lost 6 bases, the J end lost 4 bases, and 15 bases lay between the germline ends. The CDR3 region has the DNA TGTGCCAGCAGCCCCAGGACAGATCGCTATGGCTACACCTTC. Its translation: CASSPRTDRYGYTF.

The chain is built from TRBV25-1 and TRBJ1-5; TRBD1 is a possible D gene (5 bases). CDR3 length: 15 residues. Germline V CDR1 and CDR2: MGHDK, SYGVNS. Trimming shortened V by 2 bases and J by 1 base, and 9 bases separated the two germline ends. This chain's CDR3 is CASSEGAGSNQPQHF. The CDR3 DNA reads as TGTGCCAGCAGTGAAGGGGCAGGGAGCAATCAGCCCCAGCATTTT.

In the case of this clone: Its ends do not fully match the called genes, so a read error is possible. The rearrangement joins TRBV7-9 to TRBJ1-2; D call uncertain. The germline V gene has CDR1 SEHNR and CDR2 FQNEAQ (reference sequence). The CDR3 spans 14 residues. This chain's CDR3 is CASRLGSTGYGYTF. The CDR3 DNA reads TGTGCCAGCAGGTTAGGGTCTACCGGCTATGGCTACACCTTC. Based on the CDR3 plus reference TRBV7-9 and TRBJ1-2, the full variable domain is DTGVSQNPRHKITKRGQNVTFRCDPISEHNRLYWYRQTLGQGPEFLTYFQNEAQLEKSRLLSDRFSAERPKGSFSTLEIQRTEQGDSAMYLCASRLGSTGYGYTFGSGTRLTVV.

The chain couples TRBV19 to TRBJ1-2; 9 bases align to TRBD1. There are 15 residues in the CDR3. Germline V gives CDR1 LNHDA, CDR2 SQIVND (reference sequence). J lost 4 bases, V lost 5 bases, and 8 bases had no gene match. The CDR3 DNA reads as TGTGCCAGTAGTGGACCGGGACAGGGTAGCTATGGCTACACCTTC. It yields the protein CASSGPGQGSYGYTF.

The J gene is TRBJ2-5, the V gene TRBV19; 12 bases are shared with TRBD2. Per germline, CDR1 LNHDA and CDR2 SQIVND (reference sequence). J lost 5 bases, V lost 5 bases, and 6 bases had no gene match. CDR3 length: 15 residues. CDR3 region: CASSQRLAGVETQYF. As DNA, the CDR3 is TGTGCCAGTAGTCAAAGACTAGCGGGGGTGGAGACCCAGTACTTC.

This sequence joins TRBV2 and TRBJ2-5; D is possibly TRBD2 (5 bases). V shed 6 bases and J shed 7 bases, with 15 bases lying between them. The CDR3 loop spans 13 amino acids. Germline V gives CDR1 SNHLY, CDR2 FYNNEI. The CDR3 here is CASRLEGGATQYF. The CDR3 DNA reads TGTGCCAGCAGGCTCGAGGGCGGAGCGACCCAGTACTTC.

The V and J genes are TRBV11-2 and TRBJ1-3; D gene uncertain. The CDR3 runs to 14 residues. The germline V gene has CDR1 SGHAT and CDR2 FQNNGV. V was cut by 5 bases and J by 2 bases, with 10 bases left in between. CDR3 in DNA: TGTGCCAGCAGCCCCTTCCTCACTGGAAACACCATATATTTT. It yields the protein CASSPFLTGNTIYF.

This chain links TRBV2 with TRBJ1-6; no definite D call. Trimming shortened V by 8 bases and J by 5 bases, and 10 bases separated the two germline ends. Germline values: CDR1 SNHLY, CDR2 FYNNEI. This CDR3 spans 13 amino acids. The CDR3 region is CASCNSDNSPLHF. CDR3 nucleotide sequence: TGTGCCAGCTGTAACAGTGATAATTCACCCCTCCACTTT.

This chain links TRBV27 with TRBJ1-2; the D gene is possibly TRBD1 (5 bases). Germline V lookup: CDR1 MNHEY, CDR2 SMNVEV (reference sequence). V gave up 2 bases and J gave up 1 base, with 17 bases separating them. This CDR3 region has 17 residues. The CDR3 DNA follows: TGTGCCAGCAGTTTAAGGGGTCGGGACGGCTATAACTATGGCTACACCTTC. As protein: CASSLRGRDGYNYGYTF.

V and J are TRBV27 and TRBJ1-2; tentative D call: TRBD1 (6 bases). This CDR3 contains 14 residues. V was pared by 6 bases and J by 6 bases, with 17 bases between. CDR1 MNHEY and CDR2 SMNVEV come from the germline V gene (reference sequence). The CDR3 DNA reads as TGTGCCAGCAGATTCCTGACAGGTTCACATGGCTACACCTTC. Translating it yields CASRFLTGSHGYTF.

V usage is TRBV30 and J usage is TRBJ2-1; 12 bases map to TRBD2. Germline-derived CDR1 and CDR2 are GTSNPN and SVGIG (reference sequence). Germline trimming cut 2 bases from V and 4 bases from J; bases unmatched to any gene: 3. This CDR3 has 15 residues. CDR3 DNA sequence: TGTGCCTGGAGTCTAGCGGGGGGGCCTTACAATGAGCAGTTCTTC. Its translation: CAWSLAGGPYNEQFF.

Only one count was recorded for this clone. This sequence joins TRBV27 and TRBJ2-5; 9 positions match TRBD2. V lost 2 bases, J lost 1 base, and 5 bases stayed unmatched. The germline V gene has CDR1 MNHEY and CDR2 SMNVEV (reference sequence). The CDR3 has 16 residues. The CDR3: CASSLESSGAQETQYF. The CDR3 nucleotides are TGTGCCAGCAGTTTAGAGTCTAGCGGGGCCCAAGAGACCCAGTACTTC.

The chain recombines TRBV11-2 with TRBJ1-1; a possible D gene is TRBD1 (5 bases). The V gene lost 10 bases and the J gene lost 4 bases, with 10 bases spanning the gap. CDR1 and CDR2 (germline): SGHAT, FQNNGV. The CDR3 totals 11 residues. For the CDR3, the DNA is TGTGCCACCCAGGGATTCACTGAAGCTTTCTTT. Residues: CATQGFTEAFF.

The CDR3 here is CASSLLGQSHSGANVLTF. The CDR3 DNA reads TGTGCCAGCAGCTTACTGGGACAGTCACACTCTGGGGCCAACGTCCTGACTTTC. The J gene is TRBJ2-6, the V gene TRBV7-3; 7 bases fit TRBD1. There are 18 residues in the CDR3. Per the germline V gene, CDR1 is SGHTA and CDR2 is FQGTGA. Trimming cost V 2 bases and J 0 bases; bases outside gene matches: 7.